This T cell receptor beta chain was sequenced during a study of cytomegalovirus exposure and HLA in healthy donors. These donors counted as nominally healthy when sampled, but unrecorded immune exposures were likely. Study-level findings and limits: Through in vitro validation, a few CMV-associated chains were shown to be specific for CMV antigens.

13 Jbeta primers and 60 Vbeta primers were used for the PCR. Profiled with immunoSEQ multiplex PCR; TCRdb holds only in-frame clones, not every one. The sample lists about 200,000 clones; about 82% were seen once. CDR1 and CDR2 (germline): SGHAT, FQNNGV. The ends were cut back, 1 base at V and 8 bases at J, with 12 bases in the middle. This CDR3 is built from 15 residues. Turning to this clone: What it binds is not known.

This sequence originates from a young man in good health and CMV-seronegative. This rearrangement joins TRBV11-2 to TRBJ1-6; no firm D call. Material for sequencing was PBMCs. CDR3 loop: CASSLVRRRDSPLHF. CDR3 bases: TGTGCCAGCAGCTTAGTCAGGCGGCGGGATTCACCCCTCCACTTT.